This passage covers 2 T cell receptor beta chains from one sample sequenced in a study of identifying expanded T cells in peripheral blood. Measured with immunoSEQ multiplex PCR; TCRdb has only the in-frame clones, and not every one. The top ten hold 3.3% of the sample, which has 95,000 to 150,000 clones, 84% seen once. What was sequenced was blood. The origin of the receptors is a person aged 18 to 75 in good health.

CDR3 sequence (DNA): TGCGCCAGCAGCCTATACAGGGGCTACGAGCAGTACTTC. Its protein product is CASSLYRGYEQYF. The chain joins TRBV4-3 to TRBJ2-7, with TRBD1 matching 7 bases. The CDR3 covers 13 residues. Germline assignment: CDR1 LGHNA and CDR2 YSLEER. Trimming removed 4 bases from V and 3 bases from J; junction bases left unmatched: 3.

The chain combines TRBV9 with TRBJ2-7, with TRBD1 matching 9 bases. V dropped 0 bases and J dropped 4; count of bases not matched to a gene: 5. This CDR3 contains 15 residues. Germline V gene data show CDR1 as SGDLS and CDR2 as YYNGEE. The CDR3 is CASSVGDRAEYEQYF. CDR3 bases: TGTGCCAGCAGCGTAGGGGACAGGGCAGAGTACGAGCAGTACTTC.